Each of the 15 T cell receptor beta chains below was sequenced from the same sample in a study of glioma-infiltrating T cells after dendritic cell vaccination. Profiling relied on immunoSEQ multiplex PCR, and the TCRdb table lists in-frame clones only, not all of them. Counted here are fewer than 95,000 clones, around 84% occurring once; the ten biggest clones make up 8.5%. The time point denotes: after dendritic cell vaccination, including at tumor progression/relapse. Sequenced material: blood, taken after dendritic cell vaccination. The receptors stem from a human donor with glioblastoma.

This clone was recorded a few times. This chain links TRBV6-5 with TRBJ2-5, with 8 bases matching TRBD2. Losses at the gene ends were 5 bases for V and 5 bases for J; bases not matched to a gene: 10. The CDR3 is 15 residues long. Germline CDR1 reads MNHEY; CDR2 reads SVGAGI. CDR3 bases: TGTGCCAGCAGTCCCCGGGGGGGCAGAGGGGAGACCCAGTACTTC. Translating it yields CASSPRGGRGETQYF.

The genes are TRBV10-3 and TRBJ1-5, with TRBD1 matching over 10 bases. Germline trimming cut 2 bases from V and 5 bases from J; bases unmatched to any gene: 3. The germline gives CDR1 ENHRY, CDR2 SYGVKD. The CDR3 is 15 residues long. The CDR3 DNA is TGTGCCATCAGTGAGCCGACAGGGGGCGATCAGCCCCAGCATTTT. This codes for CAISEPTGGDQPQHF.

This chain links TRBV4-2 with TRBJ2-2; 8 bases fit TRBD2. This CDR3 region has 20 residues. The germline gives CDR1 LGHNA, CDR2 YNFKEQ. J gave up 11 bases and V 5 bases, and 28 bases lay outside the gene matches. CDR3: CASSRGGLAGGDGSPTELFF. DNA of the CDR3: TGTGCCAGCAGCAGGGGGGGCCTAGCGGGTGGGGACGGTTCTCCGACCGAGCTGTTTTTT.

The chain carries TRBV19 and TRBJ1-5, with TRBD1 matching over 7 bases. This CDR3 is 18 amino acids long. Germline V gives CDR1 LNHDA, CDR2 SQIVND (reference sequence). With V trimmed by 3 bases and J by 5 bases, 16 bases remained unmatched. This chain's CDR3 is CASSMVAGGPVFDQPQHF. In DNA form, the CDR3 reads TGTGCCAGTAGTATGGTGGCAGGGGGACCGGTTTTCGATCAGCCCCAGCATTTT.

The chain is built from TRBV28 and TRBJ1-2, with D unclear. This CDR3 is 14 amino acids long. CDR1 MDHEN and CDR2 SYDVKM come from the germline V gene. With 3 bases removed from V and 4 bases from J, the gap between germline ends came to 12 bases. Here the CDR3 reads CASSFFPGIYGYTF. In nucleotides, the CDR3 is TGTGCCAGCAGTTTCTTCCCAGGCATCTATGGCTACACCTTC.

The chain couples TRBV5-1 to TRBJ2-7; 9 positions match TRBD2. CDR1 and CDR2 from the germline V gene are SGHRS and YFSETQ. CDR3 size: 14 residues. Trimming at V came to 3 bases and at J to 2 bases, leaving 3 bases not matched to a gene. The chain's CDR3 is CASSSTSGAYEQYF. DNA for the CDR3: TGCGCCAGCAGCTCGACTAGCGGTGCCTACGAGCAGTACTTC.

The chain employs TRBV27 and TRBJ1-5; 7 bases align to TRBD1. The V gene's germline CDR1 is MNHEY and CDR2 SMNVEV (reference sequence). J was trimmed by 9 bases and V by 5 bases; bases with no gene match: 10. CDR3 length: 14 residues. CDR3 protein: CASSGTAALLPQHF. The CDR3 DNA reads TGTGCCAGCAGTGGGACAGCAGCTTTGTTGCCCCAGCATTTT.

This chain's CDR3 is CASSLVGYLTNQPQHF. CDR3 bases: TGTGCCAGCAGTTTAGTCGGGTACCTGACCAATCAGCCCCAGCATTTT. The rearrangement joins TRBV28 to TRBJ1-5, with unresolved D. This CDR3 has 16 residues. The germline gives CDR1 MDHEN, CDR2 SYDVKM. Trimming stripped 2 bases from V and 3 bases from J, with 14 bases between.

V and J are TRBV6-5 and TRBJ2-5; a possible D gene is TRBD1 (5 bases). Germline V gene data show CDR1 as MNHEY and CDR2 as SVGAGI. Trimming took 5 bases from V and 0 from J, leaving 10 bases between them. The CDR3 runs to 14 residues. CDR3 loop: CASSTQEYQETQYF. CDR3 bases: TGTGCCAGCAGTACACAGGAGTACCAAGAGACCCAGTACTTC.

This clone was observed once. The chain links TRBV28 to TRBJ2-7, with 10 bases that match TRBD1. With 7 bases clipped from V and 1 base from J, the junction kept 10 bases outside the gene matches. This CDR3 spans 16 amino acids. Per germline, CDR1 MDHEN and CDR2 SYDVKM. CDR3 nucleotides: TGTGCCAGCACCACCTCTTGGGGACAGGGGTCCTACGAGCAGTACTTC. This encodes CASTTSWGQGSYEQYF. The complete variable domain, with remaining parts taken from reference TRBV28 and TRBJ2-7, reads DVKVTQSSRYLVKRTGEKVFLECVQDMDHENMFWYRQDPGLGLRLIYFSYDVKMKEKGDIPEGYSVSREKKERFSLILESASTNQTSMYLCASTTSWGQGSYEQYFGPGTRLTVT.

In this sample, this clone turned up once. This chain's CDR3 is CASSLLVRQGAVETQYF. The CDR3 region has the DNA TGTGCCAGCAGCTTGTTGGTGCGACAGGGGGCTGTGGAGACCCAGTACTTC. V gene TRBV5-6 combines with J gene TRBJ2-5, with TRBD1 matching 10 bases. Germline lookup yields CDR1 SGHDT and CDR2 YYEEEE. This CDR3 contains 17 residues. Trimming took 1 base from V and 5 from J; bases not matched to a gene: 11.

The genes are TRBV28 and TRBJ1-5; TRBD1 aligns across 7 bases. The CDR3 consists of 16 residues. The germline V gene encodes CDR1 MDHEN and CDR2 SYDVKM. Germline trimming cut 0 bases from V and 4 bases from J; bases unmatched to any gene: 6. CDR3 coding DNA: TGTGCCAGCAGTTTATGGTCAGGGGGAAATAATCAGCCCCAGCATTTT. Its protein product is CASSLWSGGNNQPQHF.

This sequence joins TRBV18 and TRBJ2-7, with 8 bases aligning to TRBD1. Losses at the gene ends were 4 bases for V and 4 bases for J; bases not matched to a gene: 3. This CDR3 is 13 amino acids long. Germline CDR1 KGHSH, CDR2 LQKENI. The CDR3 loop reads CASSQGQVYEQYF. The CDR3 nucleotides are TGTGCCAGCTCACAGGGACAGGTTTACGAGCAGTACTTC.

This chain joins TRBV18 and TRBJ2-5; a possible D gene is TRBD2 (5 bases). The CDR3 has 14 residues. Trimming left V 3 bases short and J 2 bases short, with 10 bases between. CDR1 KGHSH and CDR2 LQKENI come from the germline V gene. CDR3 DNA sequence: TGTGCCAGCTCACCTTATACGGGACAAGAGACCCAGTACTTC. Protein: CASSPYTGQETQYF.

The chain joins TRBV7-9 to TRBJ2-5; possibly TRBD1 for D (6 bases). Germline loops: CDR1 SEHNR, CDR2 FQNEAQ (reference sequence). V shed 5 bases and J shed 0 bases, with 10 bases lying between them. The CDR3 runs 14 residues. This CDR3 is CASSDRDNQETQYF. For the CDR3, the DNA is TGTGCCAGCAGCGACCGGGACAACCAAGAGACCCAGTACTTC.